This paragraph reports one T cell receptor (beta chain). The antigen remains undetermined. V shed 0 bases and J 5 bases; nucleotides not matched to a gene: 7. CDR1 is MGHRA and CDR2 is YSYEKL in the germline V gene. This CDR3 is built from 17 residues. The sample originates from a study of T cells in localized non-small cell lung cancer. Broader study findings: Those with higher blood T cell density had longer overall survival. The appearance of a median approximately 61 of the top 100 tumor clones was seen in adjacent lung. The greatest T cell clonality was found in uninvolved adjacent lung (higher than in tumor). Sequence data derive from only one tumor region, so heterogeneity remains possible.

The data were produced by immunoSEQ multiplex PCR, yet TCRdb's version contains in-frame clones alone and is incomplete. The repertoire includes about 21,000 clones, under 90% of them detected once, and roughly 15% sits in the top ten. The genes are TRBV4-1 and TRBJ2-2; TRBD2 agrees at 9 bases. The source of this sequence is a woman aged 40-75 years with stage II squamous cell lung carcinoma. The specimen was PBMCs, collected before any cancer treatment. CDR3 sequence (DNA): TGCGCCAGCAGCCAAGAGGGTAGCGGGAGTATAACCGGGGAGCTGTTTTTT. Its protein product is CASSQEGSGSITGELFF.